Listed here is a single TCR beta chain. This clone was recorded once. Its antigen is still unknown. No much larger clonotype is one base removed from it; base qualities were not supplied. This sample is part of a study of cytomegalovirus exposure and HLA in healthy donors (dated by TCRdb to 2017 to 2019). Regarding the complete study: An earlier analysis of several hundred of the donors reported 250 to 300 Gb of sequence data and around 120 million unique TCR beta sequences obtained from about 179 million T cells. An early release that covered some 630 HLA-typed donors contained around 300 gigabases of sequencing data and 85 million to 100 million unique TCR sequences. The genetic ancestry cluster associated with self-reported Caucasian donors included over 65% of the roughly 390 genotyped donors. The aim of the study was to test whether cataloging public T cell receptors could identify signatures of past pathogen exposure. Using immunosequencing, the study profiled T cell repertoires from fewer than 850 subjects and related those repertoires to cytomegalovirus serostatus. Besides the first cohort of approximately 710 subjects, a separate validation cohort made up of 90 to 150 different subjects was used. To predict cytomegalovirus infection status, the study brought together high-throughput TCR immunosequencing, statistical association of individual TCRs with disease status, and machine learning. To study patterns of TCR occurrence, a later analysis re-analyzed previously published TCR beta repertoires from under 750 donors and added high-resolution HLA genotyping. In the later analysis, no new phenotypic data were used to find candidate immune exposures; instead, reliance was placed on TCR beta sequences and their occurrence across donors. To decide whether each TCR beta V gene segment behaved as functional or pseudogenic, an earlier analysis of 587 of the donors relied on high-throughput TCR beta sequencing. Donor age, sex, ethnicity and CMV serostatus were compiled together with the repertoire data. A later genetic analysis took genome-wide SNP genotypes for about 65% of the 666 donors and used that subset as a discovery cohort. All discovery cohort repertoires had been generated on a single sequencing platform. Both class I and class II loci were covered by HLA typing, at four-digit resolution. The number of donors typed differed by locus, with about 629-630 for A, B, C, DRB1 and DQB1, 522 for DQA1, 600 to 610 for DPA1, and about 450 for DPB1. Several DR-DQ haplotypes were treated as single units for association and clustering because of strong linkage in the cohort. Among some 400 genotyped donors of the cohort, an average of approximately 230,000 unique TCR beta nucleotide sequences were sequenced per donor, roughly a sixth of them non-productive. Findings and caveats that apply to the study as a whole: A later analysis found that most CMV-associated TCR beta chains appeared HLA-restricted, with HLA associations seemingly driven largely by CMV exposure. A later genetic analysis reported fewer N-insertions in productive TCRs among donors in an Asian-associated ancestry cluster than the roughly 670-donor mean. A later analysis reported that several top co-occurrence clusters appeared linked to parvovirus B19, influenza, CMV and Epstein-Barr virus. For the cohort, immune exposure information was limited to CMV serostatus. Most TCR sequences were observed very rarely across donors, whereas some public TCRs were present in many individuals. A few of the identified cytomegalovirus-associated TCR beta chains were confirmed in vitro to be specific for cytomegalovirus antigens. It was suggested by the authors that the approach could potentially be generalized to other disease states and immunological phenotypes. Correlated functional status among segregating V segments might reflect linkage disequilibrium, but an unknown experimental factor could not be ruled out. A cluster of highly shared sequence variants was judged likely to be a technical artifact of the sequencing pipeline. Compared with equally common non-associated chains, HLA-associated TCR beta chains in a later analysis were more clonally expanded and had lower generation probabilities. Because HLA typing was unavailable for some donors at each locus, only the typed subset was used in association tests. The classifier was reported to diagnose cytomegalovirus status with high specificity and sensitivity in both the original and validation cohorts. Because the 87-base-pair reads could not distinguish some IMGT-functional V segments, including TRBV6-2 and TRBV6-3, those segments were excluded. In an earlier analysis of some 540 of the donors, most TCR beta V segments appeared in productive rearrangements about 90% or about 30% of the time, broadly matching IMGT annotations. This cohort had only TCR beta chains sequenced, and the lack of alpha or paired-chain data limited which features could be detected. In a later genetic analysis, a missense DCLRE1C variant was associated with V-gene and J-gene trimming of TCR beta chains, and the association was replicated in an independent cohort. Presence/absence analyses assumed roughly uniform sequencing depth across donors, an assumption that may not hold. When HLA alleles, especially DR and DQ, strongly co-occurred, TCR associations were difficult to assign to individual alleles. According to a later analysis, TCR association rates differed among HLA loci, with DRB1 alleles showing the most associated TCRs and HLA-C alleles showing the fewest. Because counts were too low, roughly 17 rarely observed V segments, including chromosome 9 orphons, were left out of the earlier analysis of several hundred of the donors. At a false discovery rate of 0.05, a later analysis linked around 15,000 TCR beta sequences to specific HLA alleles. A further reported finding was that TCR beta sequences accurately predicted the HLA-A and HLA-B alleles for most subjects in the first cohort. The study gave a list of some 150 TCR beta chains associated with cytomegalovirus.

The germline V gene (reference sequence) sets CDR1 to LNHDA and CDR2 to SQIVND. From the cysteine up to the phenylalanine, the CDR3 has a length of 17 residues. The only DNA kept is the CDR3, 51 bases in frame from the first base. V gives up 3 bases and J gives up 0 bases, and the segment between their germline ends measures 15 bases. The protocol used for the library was the immunoSEQ multiplex PCR assay. For the multiplex PCR, a mixture combining 60 forward primers for TCR Vbeta segments and 13 reverse primers for TCR Jbeta segments was used. The CDR3 region of rearranged TCR beta genes was amplified from genomic DNA by a multiplex PCR assay. The Illumina HiSeq System was used to sequence the amplified TCR beta libraries as 87-base-pair reads. Under the source paper's analysis protocol: In a later analysis, roughly 80 million unique TCR beta chains were counted across the 690 or so repertoires, and some 10 million of these chains were shared by at least two donors. Raw reads were error-corrected and collapsed into unique sequences by a nearest-neighbor algorithm in which closely related sequences were merged to remove PCR and sequencing errors. CDR3 sequences were aligned to IMGT reference sequences to assign V, D and J gene segments. For a sequence to be retained, a match of at least six nucleotides was required to both a V gene segment and a J gene segment. A rearrangement was called productive if the CDR3 had no stop codons and remained in frame with V and J, and every other rearrangement was called non-productive. CDR3 was defined according to IMGT convention as the region running from the second conserved V-encoded cysteine to the conserved J-encoded phenylalanine. The earlier analysis of 500 to 650 of the donors excluded any sequence lacking an unambiguous match to a single V gene segment. An earlier analysis of 450 to 650 of the donors called V segments functional above 56.7% productive rearrangements and segregating when the between-donor standard deviation exceeded 5%. A statistical classification framework was built to diagnose cytomegalovirus status from the catalog of TCR beta chain sequences. In a later analysis, TCR nucleotide sequences were compared against IMGT/GENE-DB human TR gene sequences so that V and J genes could be assigned. A later analysis assigned CDR3 sequences and most-parsimonious VDJ recombination scenarios with the TCRdist pipeline. In a later analysis, each TCR beta chain was defined by its CDR3 amino acid sequence together with its V-gene family, and reads lacking a unique V-gene family were excluded. To address suspected cross-contamination and a sequencing artifact, a later analysis removed roughly 640 highly shared, low-generation-probability nucleotide sequences. A later analysis calculated a clonal expansion index for each public chain from normalized within-repertoire ranks of inferred template counts. In a later analysis, generation probabilities were computed using a VDJ recombination model fitted to out-of-frame rearrangements, and the results were checked against IGoR. In a later analysis, hypergeometric tests were used to score TCR-TCR, TCR-HLA and TCR-CMV co-occurrence, with a repertoire-size bias correction applied to TCR pairs. In a later analysis, false discovery rates were estimated by permuting HLA or CMV assignments 20 times. In a later analysis, co-occurring TCRs were grouped with DBSCAN, and TCRdist sequence similarity was added when clustering was performed within HLA-allele-positive subsets. For co-occurrence clustering, repertoires with fewer than 30,000 or more than 120,000 public chains were excluded, along with roughly 5 repertoires with anomalous nucleotide sharing. In TCRdb, the immuneACCESS table is reduced to in-frame sequences with V and J assigned. These tables do not hold every clone; where another copy was compared, an unresolved V gene accounts for under half, and the others remain unexplained. Clone size and V and J calls were adopted from that table, with D and trimming inferred from the DNA. This sample holds 100,000 to 150,000 clones; over 70% were observed only once. The top ten constitute 1.2% of the sample.

The cohort consisted of approximately 670 healthy bone marrow donors. All cohort members were sampled while nominally healthy, although unrecorded immune exposures were likely present. The donor tested CMV seronegative and was one of the 352 seronegative cohort members. Every donor gave a peripheral blood sample, and the peripheral blood mononuclear cells from that sample were used for TCR beta sequencing. The Qiagen DNeasy Blood Extraction Kit was used to extract genomic DNA from the blood cell samples. The source of this sequence is a female donor in good health and CMV-seronegative. Rearrangement joined TRBV19 to TRBJ1-5; no confident D gene assignment can be made. The sequenced material came from PBMCs. Read as DNA, the sequence is TGTGCCAGTAGTATGGGCAGAATAACAGCTAGCAATCAGCCCCAGCATTTT. Its amino acids are CASSMGRITASNQPQHF.